This T cell receptor (beta chain) was recovered during a study of OX40 agonist ivuxolimab in advanced cancers. Data came from immunoSEQ multiplex PCR; TCRdb stores just in-frame clones and leaves some out. The table has 70,000 to 95,000 clones, about 90% seen once; the top ten hold less than 3%. The CDR3 is made up of 15 amino acids. Germline V gene sequence: CDR1 SGDLS, CDR2 YYNGEE. Deletions cut 0 bases from V and 7 bases from J, with 11 bases between. Regarding the study as a whole: At 0.1 to 3.0 mg/kg, CD4+ and CD8+ blood T cells expanded clonally by week 6.

A note on this clone: Its antigen is not identified.

This TCR was recovered from an adult with an advanced solid tumor such as melanoma, head and neck, liver or kidney cancer. The J gene is TRBJ1-6, the V gene TRBV9, with D perhaps TRBD1 (5 bases). Source: CD4+ or CD8+ T cells sorted from blood, taken in a trial of the OX40 agonist ivuxolimab. As DNA, the CDR3 is TGTGCCAGCAGCGTAGAAGGGGCCCTCAATTCACCCCTCCACTTT. This codes for CASSVEGALNSPLHF. The whole variable domain, remainder taken from reference TRBV9 and TRBJ1-6, is DSGVTQTPKHLITATGQRVTLRCSPRSGDLSVYWYQQSLDQGLQFLIQYYNGEERAKGNILERFSAQQFPDLHSELNLSSLELGDSALYFCASSVEGALNSPLHFGNGTRLTVT.